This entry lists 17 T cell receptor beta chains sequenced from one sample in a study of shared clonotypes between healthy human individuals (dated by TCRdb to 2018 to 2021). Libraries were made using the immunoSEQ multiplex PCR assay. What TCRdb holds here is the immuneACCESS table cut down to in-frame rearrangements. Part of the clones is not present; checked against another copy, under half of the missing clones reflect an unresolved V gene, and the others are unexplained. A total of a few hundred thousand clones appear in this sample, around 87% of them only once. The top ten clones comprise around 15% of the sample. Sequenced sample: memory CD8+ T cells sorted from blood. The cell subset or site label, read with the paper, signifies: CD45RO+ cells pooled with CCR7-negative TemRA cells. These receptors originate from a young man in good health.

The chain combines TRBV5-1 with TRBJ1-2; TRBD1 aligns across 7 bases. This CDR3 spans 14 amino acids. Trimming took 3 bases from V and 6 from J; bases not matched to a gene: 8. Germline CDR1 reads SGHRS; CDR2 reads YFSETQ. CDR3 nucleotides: TGCGCCAGCAGCTCAGAGACAGGGCATGATGGCTACACCTTC. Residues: CASSSETGHDGYTF.

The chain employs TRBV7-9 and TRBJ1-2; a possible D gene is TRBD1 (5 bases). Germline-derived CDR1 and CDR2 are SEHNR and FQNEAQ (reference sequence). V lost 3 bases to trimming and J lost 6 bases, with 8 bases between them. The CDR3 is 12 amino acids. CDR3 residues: CASSFRVHGYTF. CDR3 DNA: TGTGCCAGCAGCTTCAGGGTTCATGGCTACACCTTC.

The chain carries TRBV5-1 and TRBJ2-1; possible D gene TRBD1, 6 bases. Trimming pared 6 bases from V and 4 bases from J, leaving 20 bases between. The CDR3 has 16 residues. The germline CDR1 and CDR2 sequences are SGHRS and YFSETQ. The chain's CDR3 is CASTPRRGGLYNEQFF. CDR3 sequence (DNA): TGCGCCAGCACACCCAGGAGAGGGGGATTATACAATGAGCAGTTCTTC.

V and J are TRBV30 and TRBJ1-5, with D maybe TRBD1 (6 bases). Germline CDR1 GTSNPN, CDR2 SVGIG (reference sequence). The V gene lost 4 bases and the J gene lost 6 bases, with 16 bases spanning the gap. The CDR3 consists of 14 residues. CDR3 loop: CAWNTGGLSQPQHF. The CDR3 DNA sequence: TGTGCCTGGAACACGGGGGGCTTAAGTCAGCCCCAGCATTTT.

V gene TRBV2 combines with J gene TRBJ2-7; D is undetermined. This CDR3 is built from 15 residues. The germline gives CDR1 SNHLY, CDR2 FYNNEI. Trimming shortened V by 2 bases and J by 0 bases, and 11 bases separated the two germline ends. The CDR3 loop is CASSELGTSSYEQYF. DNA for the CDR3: TGTGCCAGCAGTGAACTCGGTACGAGCTCCTACGAGCAGTACTTC.

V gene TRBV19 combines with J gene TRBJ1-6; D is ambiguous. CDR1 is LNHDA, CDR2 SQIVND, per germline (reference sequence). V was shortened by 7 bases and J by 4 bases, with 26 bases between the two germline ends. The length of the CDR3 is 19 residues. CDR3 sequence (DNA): TGTGCCAGTAACATGGAAACGGGCGTAGGGCTCGGTTATAATTCACCCCTCCACTTT. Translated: CASNMETGVGLGYNSPLHF.

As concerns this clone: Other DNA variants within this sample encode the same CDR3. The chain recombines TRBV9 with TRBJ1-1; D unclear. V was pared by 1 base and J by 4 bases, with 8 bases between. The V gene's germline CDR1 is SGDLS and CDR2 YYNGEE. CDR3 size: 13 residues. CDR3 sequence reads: CASSVSGGTEAFF. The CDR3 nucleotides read TGTGCCAGCAGCGTAAGTGGTGGCACTGAAGCTTTCTTT.

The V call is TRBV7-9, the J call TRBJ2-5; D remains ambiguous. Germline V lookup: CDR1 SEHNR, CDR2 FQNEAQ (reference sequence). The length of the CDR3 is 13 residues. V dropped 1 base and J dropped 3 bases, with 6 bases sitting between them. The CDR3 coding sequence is TGTGCCAGCAGCTTAGTTGTCGAAGAGACCCAGTACTTC. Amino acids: CASSLVVEETQYF.

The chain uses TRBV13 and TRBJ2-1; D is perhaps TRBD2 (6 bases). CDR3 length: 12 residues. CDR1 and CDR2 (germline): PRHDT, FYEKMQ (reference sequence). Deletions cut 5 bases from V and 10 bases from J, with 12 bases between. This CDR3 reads CASSRDLSEQFF. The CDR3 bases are TGTGCCAGCAGCCGGGACTTAAGCGAGCAGTTCTTC.

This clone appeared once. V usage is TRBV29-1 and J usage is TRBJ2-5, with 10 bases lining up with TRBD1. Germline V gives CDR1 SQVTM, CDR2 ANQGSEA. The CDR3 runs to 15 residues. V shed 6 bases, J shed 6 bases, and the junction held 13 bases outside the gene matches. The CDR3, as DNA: TGCAGCGTCCGAGGATGGGACAGGGGAAGGCAGACCCAGTACTTC. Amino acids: CSVRGWDRGRQTQYF.

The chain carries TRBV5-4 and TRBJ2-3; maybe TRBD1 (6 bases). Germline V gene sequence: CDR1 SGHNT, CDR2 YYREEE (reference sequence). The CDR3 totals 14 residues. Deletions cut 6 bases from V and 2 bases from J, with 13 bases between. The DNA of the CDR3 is TGTGCCAGCACCGTGGACAGATACACAGATACGCAGTATTTT. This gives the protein CASTVDRYTDTQYF.

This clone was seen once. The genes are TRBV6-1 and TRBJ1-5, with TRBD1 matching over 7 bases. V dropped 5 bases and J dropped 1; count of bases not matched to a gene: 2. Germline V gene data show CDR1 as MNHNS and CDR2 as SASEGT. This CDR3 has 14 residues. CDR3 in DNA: TGTGCCAGCAGTTTCAGGGGGAGCAATCAGCCCCAGCATTTT. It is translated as CASSFRGSNQPQHF.

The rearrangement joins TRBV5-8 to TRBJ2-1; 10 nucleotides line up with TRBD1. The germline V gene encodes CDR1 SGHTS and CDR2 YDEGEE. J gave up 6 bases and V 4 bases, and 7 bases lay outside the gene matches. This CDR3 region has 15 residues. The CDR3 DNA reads TGTGCCAGCAGCAATCGGGACAGGGGTAGCAATGAGCAGTTCTTC. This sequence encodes CASSNRDRGSNEQFF.

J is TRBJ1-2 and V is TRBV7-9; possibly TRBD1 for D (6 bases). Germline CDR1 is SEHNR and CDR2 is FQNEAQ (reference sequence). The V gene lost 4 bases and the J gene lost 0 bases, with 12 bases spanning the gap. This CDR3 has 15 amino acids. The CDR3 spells CASSSHRVSNYGYTF. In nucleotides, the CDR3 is TGTGCCAGCAGCTCTCACAGGGTTTCTAACTATGGCTACACCTTC.

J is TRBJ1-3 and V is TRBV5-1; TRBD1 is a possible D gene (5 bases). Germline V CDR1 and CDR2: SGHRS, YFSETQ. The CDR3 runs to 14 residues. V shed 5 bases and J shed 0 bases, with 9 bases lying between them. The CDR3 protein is CASSEGLSGNTIYF. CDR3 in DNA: TGCGCCAGCAGTGAGGGACTCTCTGGAAACACCATATATTTT.

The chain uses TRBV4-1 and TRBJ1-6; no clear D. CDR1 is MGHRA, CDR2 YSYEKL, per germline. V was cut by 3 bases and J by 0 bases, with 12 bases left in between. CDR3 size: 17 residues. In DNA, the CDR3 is TGCGCCAGCAGCCATGTCGACGGGAGCTCCTATAATTCACCCCTCCACTTT. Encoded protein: CASSHVDGSSYNSPLHF.

The CDR3 bases are TGTGCCAGCAGCCCGGGACTAGCGGTTTCAGATGAGCAGTTCTTC. Translation: CASSPGLAVSDEQFF. The V call is TRBV7-9, the J call TRBJ2-1, with 11 bases aligning to TRBD2. The V segment lost 5 bases and the J segment 8 bases; nucleotides outside the gene matches: 8. Germline CDR1 reads SEHNR; CDR2 reads FQNEAQ (reference sequence). CDR3 length: 15 residues.